Below, 24 T cell receptor beta chains from the same sample are listed, as sequenced in a study of response to subunit inactivated influenza vaccine. From the RT-PCR reads, TCRdb called clonotypes with MiXCR, one entry per CDR3 protein. The data hold over 150,000 distinct CDR3 sequences, with around 11% observed a single time. The sequencing used CD8+ T cells sorted from PBMCs, collected about 24 months after vaccination. These receptors all come from a man aged 50 to 69 who received an inactivated influenza vaccine.

V gene TRBV20-1 combines with J gene TRBJ2-7, with 11 bases lining up with TRBD2. The CDR3 is made up of 14 amino acids. The germline CDR1 and CDR2 sequences are DFQATT and SNEGSKA (reference sequence). The ends lost 6 bases at V and 4 bases at J; junction bases unmatched: 8. The CDR3 loop is CSARGLAEIYEQYF. DNA for the CDR3: TGCAGTGCCCGGGGACTAGCGGAGATTTACGAGCAGTACTTC.

This chain joins TRBV11-2 and TRBJ2-3; D gene uncertain. V shed 0 bases and J shed 1 base, with 8 bases lying between them. CDR1 SGHAT and CDR2 FQNNGV come from the germline V gene. CDR3 length equals 15 residues. DNA of the CDR3: TGTGCCAGCAGCTTAGATGAATTTCGCACAGATACGCAGTATTTT. Translated, it gives CASSLDEFRTDTQYF. Variable domain in full (rest from reference TRBV11-2 and TRBJ2-3): EAGVAQSPRYKIIEKRQSVAFWCNPISGHATLYWYQQILGQGPKLLIQFQNNGVVDDSQLPKDRFSAERLKGVDSTLKIQPAKLEDSAVYLCASSLDEFRTDTQYFGPGTRLTVL.

This clonotype was detected a few times. The CDR3 is CASSLQGLAGGYTGELFF. The CDR3 coding sequence is TGCGCCAGCAGCCTCCAGGGACTAGCGGGAGGGTACACCGGGGAGCTGTTTTTT. The chain recombines TRBV4-1 with TRBJ2-2; 16 positions match TRBD2. Germline trimming cut 4 bases from V and 3 bases from J; bases unmatched to any gene: 5. The CDR3 contains 18 residues. From germline, CDR1 is MGHRA and CDR2 YSYEKL.

Ten or more counts support this clonotype. The chain joins TRBV20-1 to TRBJ2-2; D gene ambiguous. The CDR3 extends over 16 amino acids. The V and J ends lost 0 bases and 3 bases respectively, with 14 bases between them. The germline CDR1 and CDR2 sequences are DFQATT and SNEGSKA (reference sequence). CDR3 in DNA: TGCAGTGCTAGAGATTTAACGCTTTCTTACACCGGGGAGCTGTTTTTT. Its translation: CSARDLTLSYTGELFF.

The genes are TRBV12-3 or TRBV12-4 and TRBJ2-1, with TRBD2 matching 12 bases. The CDR3 is 14 residues long. Germline trimming cut 6 bases from V and 7 bases from J; bases unmatched to any gene: 4. The CDR3 bases are TGTGCCAGCAGACTAGCGGGGGGTGGTAATGAGCAGTTCTTC. This translates into CASRLAGGGNEQFF.

This clonotype was recorded at least ten times. This chain uses TRBV20-1 with TRBJ2-1, with D possibly being TRBD2 (6 bases). The V gene's germline CDR1 is DFQATT and CDR2 SNEGSKA (reference sequence). V was cut by 0 bases and J by 8 bases, with 8 bases left in between. CDR3 size: 12 residues. The CDR3 loop reads CSAREEGYEQFF. The CDR3 coding sequence is TGCAGTGCTAGAGAGGAGGGCTATGAGCAGTTCTTC.

This clonotype was detected many times. The CDR3 here is CASSQVGRDNQPQHF. In DNA form, the CDR3 reads TGCGCCAGCAGCCAAGTTGGAAGAGACAATCAGCCCCAGCATTTT. The V call is TRBV4-1, the J call TRBJ1-5; no reliable D call. The CDR3 is 15 residues long. Trimming cost V 1 base and J 3 bases, with 10 bases left between them. Germline CDR1 reads MGHRA; CDR2 reads YSYEKL.

DNA of the CDR3: TGTGCCTGGAGTGTAATCAATGAGCAGTTCTTC. It translates to CAWSVINEQFF. This chain links TRBV30 with TRBJ2-1; D unresolved. V was cut by 0 bases and J by 6 bases, with 3 bases left in between. Germline assignment: CDR1 GTSNPN and CDR2 SVGIG (reference sequence). The CDR3 has 11 residues.

CDR3 sequence (DNA): TGCGCCAGCAGCTTTACCGCTACAGGCGGGGAGCTGTTTTTT. Protein product: CASSFTATGGELFF. The gene calls are TRBV5-1 and TRBJ2-2; weak D call: TRBD1 (5 bases). The CDR3 is 14 residues long. CDR1 SGHRS and CDR2 YFSETQ come from the germline V gene. V dropped 2 bases and J dropped 7 bases, with 12 bases sitting between them.

There are many counts of this clonotype. The rearrangement joins TRBV7-9 to TRBJ2-3; 8 bases align to TRBD2. This CDR3 is built from 17 residues. The ends lost 6 bases at V and 1 base at J; junction bases unmatched: 12. Per germline, CDR1 SEHNR and CDR2 FQNEAQ (reference sequence). CDR3 sequence reads: CASSSGPLAEGTDTQYF. The CDR3 DNA follows: TGTGCCAGCAGTTCTGGCCCACTAGCGGAGGGCACAGATACGCAGTATTTT.

The sample holds many counts of this clonotype. V is TRBV4-1 and J is TRBJ1-6; no firm D call. CDR1 and CDR2 from the germline V gene are MGHRA and YSYEKL. Trimming took off 4 bases at V and 9 bases at J, with 13 bases between the two ends. This CDR3 is 14 amino acids long. In nucleotides, the CDR3 is TGCGCCAGCAGCCCCACGGGGAGCGCTTCACCCCTCCACTTT. As protein: CASSPTGSASPLHF.

This clonotype was seen repeatedly, ten times or more. This rearrangement joins TRBV28 to TRBJ2-2; a possible D gene is TRBD2 (6 bases). The V end was cut by 8 bases, the J end by 6 bases, with 13 bases between. Germline lookup yields CDR1 MDHEN and CDR2 SYDVKM. The CDR3 runs to 13 residues. DNA for the CDR3: TGTGCCAGCTCCACACCGGGGGCCGGGGAGCTGTTTTTT. This sequence encodes CASSTPGAGELFF.

The rearrangement uses TRBV20-1 and TRBJ2-7, with 10 bases fitting TRBD2. Germline CDR1 DFQATT, CDR2 SNEGSKA (reference sequence). The ends lost 1 base at V and 4 bases at J; junction bases unmatched: 4. The CDR3 contains 14 residues. CDR3 loop: CSARVASGSYEQYF. In DNA, the CDR3 is TGCAGTGCTAGAGTTGCTAGCGGGAGTTACGAGCAGTACTTC.

This clonotype came up a few times. V gene TRBV10-3 combines with J gene TRBJ2-1, with 9 positions matching TRBD1. CDR1 and CDR2 from the germline V gene are ENHRY and SYGVKD. V lost 4 bases and J lost 7; bases outside the gene matches: 8. The CDR3 sequence is 15 residues long. The CDR3 is CAISAPGQGINEQFF. The CDR3 DNA sequence: TGTGCCATCAGTGCCCCGGGACAGGGTATTAATGAGCAGTTCTTC.

This clonotype has a count of ten or more. The chain carries TRBV28 and TRBJ2-1; 8 nucleotides line up with TRBD2. Germline V gives CDR1 MDHEN, CDR2 SYDVKM. With 3 bases clipped from V and 7 bases from J, the junction kept 5 bases outside the gene matches. The CDR3 loop spans 14 amino acids. DNA for the CDR3: TGTGCCAGCAGTTTGTCGCCTAGCGGGAATGAGCAGTTCTTC. Amino acid sequence: CASSLSPSGNEQFF.

In this sample, this clonotype turned up a few times. This chain connects TRBV29-1 to TRBJ2-7; 7 bases are a match to TRBD2. This CDR3 has 12 residues. J lost 3 bases, V lost 7 bases, and 6 bases had no gene match. CDR1 SQVTM and CDR2 ANQGSEA come from the germline V gene. CDR3 protein: CSAEAGNYEQYF. In DNA form, the CDR3 reads TGCAGCGCAGAAGCGGGAAACTACGAGCAGTACTTC.

The rearrangement links TRBV11-2 to TRBJ2-3; 8 bases map to TRBD1. Germline V lookup: CDR1 SGHAT, CDR2 FQNNGV. The CDR3 length is 14 residues. The V and J ends lost 0 bases and 7 bases, in that order; junction bases with no gene match: 3. The CDR3 DNA reads as TGTGCCAGCAGCTTAGATTGGACAGGGTATACGCAGTATTTT. It specifies CASSLDWTGYTQYF.

This clonotype was detected ten times or more. The chain uses TRBV12-3 or TRBV12-4 and TRBJ2-2; D is perhaps TRBD1 (6 bases). V lost 1 base, J lost 3 bases, and 12 bases lay in between. The CDR3 contains 16 residues. CDR3 in DNA: TGTGCCAGCAGTTTAGAAGGATACAGGGACACCGGGGAGCTGTTTTTT. This codes for CASSLEGYRDTGELFF.

This clonotype has ten or more counts. J is TRBJ2-5 and V is TRBV18; D not resolved. CDR3 size: 15 residues. CDR1 and CDR2 from the germline V gene are KGHSH and LQKENI. Trimming removed 2 bases at V and 4 bases at J, with 14 bases between. CDR3 protein: CASSPWAPAAETQYF. The CDR3, as DNA: TGTGCCAGCTCACCATGGGCCCCCGCGGCAGAGACCCAGTACTTC.

The chain carries TRBV11-2 and TRBJ2-3; D is uncertain. The CDR3 is made up of 15 amino acids. CDR1 is SGHAT, CDR2 FQNNGV, per germline. V was clipped by 1 base and J by 5 bases, with 13 bases between them. CDR3 sequence (DNA): TGTGCCAGCAGCTTAGTGGCGGTTCTAGGAGATACGCAGTATTTT. Its translation is CASSLVAVLGDTQYF.

The sample holds many counts of this clonotype. This chain joins TRBV7-9 and TRBJ1-5, with D perhaps matching TRBD1 (6 bases). This CDR3 has 13 amino acids. Per germline, CDR1 SEHNR and CDR2 FQNEAQ (reference sequence). V lost 4 bases and J 5 bases, leaving 9 bases between the germline ends. The CDR3 spells CASSSGAHQPQHF. The CDR3, as DNA: TGTGCCAGCAGCTCGGGGGCTCATCAGCCCCAGCATTTT.

This clonotype was counted between two and nine times. V is TRBV4-1 and J is TRBJ1-1; D is perhaps TRBD1 (6 bases). The V end was cut by 1 base, the J end by 9 bases, with 18 bases between. Germline V gene sequence: CDR1 MGHRA, CDR2 YSYEKL. This CDR3 has 15 residues. The CDR3 nucleotides read TGCGCCAGCAGCCAAGTGGGATGGCAGGGGACCCAAGCTTTCTTT. The encoded protein is CASSQVGWQGTQAFF.

The chain employs TRBV7-8 and TRBJ1-4, with 10 nucleotides matching TRBD1. The CDR3 totals 20 residues. With V trimmed by 0 bases and J by 3 bases, 13 bases remained unmatched. CDR1 SGHVS and CDR2 FQNEAQ come from the germline V gene. CDR3 sequence: CASSLAYLWDRGQANEKLFF. The CDR3 nucleotides read TGTGCCAGCAGCTTAGCCTACTTATGGGACAGGGGCCAAGCTAATGAAAAACTGTTTTTT.

The chain has TRBV29-1 and TRBJ2-2; D might be TRBD2 (5 bases). The CDR3 runs 14 residues. V was cut by 8 bases and J by 7 bases, with 20 bases left in between. CDR1 is SQVTM, CDR2 ANQGSEA, per germline. The CDR3 is CSFYGEGFGGELFF. The DNA for the CDR3 is TGCAGCTTTTATGGAGAGGGTTTCGGCGGGGAGCTGTTTTTT.